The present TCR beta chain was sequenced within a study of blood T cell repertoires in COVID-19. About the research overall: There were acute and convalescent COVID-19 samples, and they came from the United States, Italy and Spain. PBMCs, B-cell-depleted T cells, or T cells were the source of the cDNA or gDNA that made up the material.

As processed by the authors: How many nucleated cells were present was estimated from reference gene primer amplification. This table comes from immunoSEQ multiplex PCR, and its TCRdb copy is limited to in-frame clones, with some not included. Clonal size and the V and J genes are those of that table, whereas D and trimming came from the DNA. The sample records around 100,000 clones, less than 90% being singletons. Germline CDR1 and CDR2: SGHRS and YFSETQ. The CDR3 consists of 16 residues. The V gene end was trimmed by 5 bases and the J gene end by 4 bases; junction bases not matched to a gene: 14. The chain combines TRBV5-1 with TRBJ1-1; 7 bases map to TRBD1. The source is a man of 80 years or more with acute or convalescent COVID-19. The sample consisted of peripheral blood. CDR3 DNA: TGCGCCAGCAGGGACCTTAAGGGGGCGTCGTTCACTGAAGCTTTCTTT. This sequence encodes CASRDLKGASFTEAFF.